This T cell receptor (beta chain) was retrieved from a study of T cell responses to AZD1222 COVID-19 vaccine. Germline lookup yields CDR1 GTSNPN and CDR2 SVGIG (reference sequence). V was trimmed by 0 bases and J by 5 bases, leaving 7 bases between them. CDR3 size: 12 residues. Study observations and caveats: Clonal diversity was possibly underestimated, and white British individuals and females predominated among donors. Along spike, vaccine-associated CD4 TCRs were found throughout, with dominance at 160-218 and 743-854. Of the AZD1222 recipients, only five to seven were seropositive at baseline. Unmutated variant regions are reportedly the target of nearly half of TCRs that are spike-specific.

Profiling relied on immunoSEQ multiplex PCR, and the TCRdb table lists in-frame clones only, not all of them. The profile covers around 150,000 clones, with about 92% appearing a single time and about 1.5% taken by the ten largest. Note on this clone: Its antigen is not known.

Sequenced material: peripheral blood, taken 28 days after the second AZD1222 dose. This receptor was taken from an adult who received the AZD1222 COVID-19 vaccine. The rearrangement links TRBV30 to TRBJ2-5, with D perhaps TRBD1 (6 bases). CDR3: CAWSVQGETQYF. CDR3 in DNA: TGTGCCTGGAGTGTCCAGGGGGAGACCCAGTACTTC.